These 14 T cell receptor beta chains came from one sample sequenced in a study of control samples from healthy donors and cancer patients. Method: immunoSEQ multiplex PCR; TCRdb's copy keeps in-frame clones and lacks some. Of under 70,000 clones in the sample, approximately 95% were seen once. Sequencing was performed on blood. All receptors come from a woman aged 18-30 years in good health.

This sequence joins TRBV9 and TRBJ2-3; D gene unclear. Germline V lookup: CDR1 SGDLS, CDR2 YYNGEE. Trimming took off 1 base at V and 0 bases at J, with 9 bases between the two ends. This CDR3 region has 15 residues. This CDR3 reads CASSVSPVSTDTQYF. As DNA, the CDR3 is TGTGCCAGCAGCGTATCTCCGGTGAGCACAGATACGCAGTATTTT. Filled out from reference TRBV9 and TRBJ2-3, the complete variable domain reads DSGVTQTPKHLITATGQRVTLRCSPRSGDLSVYWYQQSLDQGLQFLIQYYNGEERAKGNILERFSAQQFPDLHSELNLSSLELGDSALYFCASSVSPVSTDTQYFGPGTRLTVL.

The chain joins TRBV5-1 to TRBJ1-5; D might be TRBD1 (5 bases). V was shortened by 7 bases and J by 7 bases, with 15 bases between the two germline ends. The CDR3 sequence is 13 residues long. Germline assignment: CDR1 SGHRS and CDR2 YFSETQ. CDR3 amino acids: CASRKDSEQPQHF. CDR3 DNA: TGCGCCAGCCGCAAAGACAGTGAACAGCCCCAGCATTTT.

This rearrangement joins TRBV14 to TRBJ1-4; TRBD1 agrees at 7 bases. The CDR3 is made up of 16 amino acids. Looked up from germline, CDR1 is SGHDN and CDR2 is FVKESK. Trimming took 4 bases from V and 0 from J; bases not matched to a gene: 5. The CDR3 sequence is CASSRKQGPTNEKLFF. The CDR3 coding sequence is TGTGCCAGCAGCCGGAAACAGGGGCCAACTAATGAAAAACTGTTTTTT.

V gene TRBV25-1 combines with J gene TRBJ1-2; D call uncertain. V lost 9 bases, J lost 7 bases, and 12 bases lay in between. In germline, CDR1 is MGHDK, CDR2 SYGVNS. CDR3 size: 11 residues. The CDR3 reads CASLSGVGYTF. The CDR3 nucleotides read TGTGCCAGTCTAAGCGGGGTTGGCTACACCTTC.

The J gene is TRBJ2-2, the V gene TRBV7-9, with 8 bases lining up with TRBD1. Germline CDR1 SEHNR, CDR2 FQNEAQ (reference sequence). CDR3 length: 15 residues. The V and J ends lost 5 bases and 6 bases, in that order; junction bases with no gene match: 8. The CDR3 bases are TGTGCCAGCAGCCGACAGGGGTTTGGGTCCGGGGAGCTGTTTTTT. It translates to CASSRQGFGSGELFF. The full variable domain, its missing parts supplied by reference TRBV7-9 and TRBJ2-2, is DTGVSQNPRHKITKRGQNVTFRCDPISEHNRLYWYRQTLGQGPEFLTYFQNEAQLEKSRLLSDRFSAERPKGSFSTLEIQRTEQGDSAMYLCASSRQGFGSGELFFGEGSRLTVL.

The chain recombines TRBV5-1 with TRBJ1-1, with TRBD1 identical over 7 bases. Germline CDR1 and CDR2: SGHRS and YFSETQ. The CDR3 loop spans 15 amino acids. Trimming at V came to 4 bases and at J to 1 base, leaving 7 bases not matched to a gene. The CDR3 region has the DNA TGCGCCAGCAGCCTAGAGGGACAGTGGAACACTGAAGCTTTCTTT. It yields the protein CASSLEGQWNTEAFF. Full variable domain (missing parts from reference TRBV5-1 and TRBJ1-1): KAGVTQTPRYLIKTRGQQVTLSCSPISGHRSVSWYQQTPGQGLQFLFEYFSETQRNKGNFPGRFSGRQFSNSRSEMNVSTLELGDSALYLCASSLEGQWNTEAFFGQGTRLTVV.

V gene TRBV2 combines with J gene TRBJ1-1; no reliable D call. The CDR3 is 18 residues long. In germline, CDR1 is SNHLY, CDR2 FYNNEI. Trimming pared 3 bases from V and 0 bases from J, leaving 20 bases between. In nucleotides, the CDR3 is TGTGCCAGCAGTGACCGGACCGAGCACGCCCCTATGAACACTGAAGCTTTCTTT. Amino acids: CASSDRTEHAPMNTEAFF.

The chain uses TRBV6-5 and TRBJ2-7; possible D gene TRBD1, 5 bases. This CDR3 is 15 amino acids long. The germline V gene encodes CDR1 MNHEY and CDR2 SVGAGI. Trimming removed 6 bases from V and 1 base from J, with 16 bases in between. The CDR3: CASSRGQGVSYEQYF. The CDR3 DNA sequence: TGTGCCAGCAGCAGAGGACAAGGAGTTTCCTACGAGCAGTACTTC.

The V and J genes are TRBV7-2 and TRBJ2-3; 7 bases fit TRBD1. V gave up 2 bases and J gave up 2 bases; unmatched junction bases: 4. The germline V gene has CDR1 SGHTA and CDR2 FQGNSA. CDR3 length: 15 amino acids. The CDR3 here is CASSLRDRSTDTQYF. In DNA form, the CDR3 reads TGTGCCAGCAGCTTAAGGGACAGATCCACAGATACGCAGTATTTT.

This rearrangement joins TRBV3-1 (or the pseudogene TRBV3-2) to TRBJ2-1, with TRBD2 matching 7 bases. This CDR3 is built from 17 residues. V lost 0 bases and J lost 7; bases outside the gene matches: 12. Germline CDR1 LGHDT, CDR2 YNNKEL (reference sequence). The chain's CDR3 is CASSQDLKGLFGNEQFF. DNA of the CDR3: TGTGCCAGCAGCCAAGATCTGAAGGGACTATTTGGGAATGAGCAGTTCTTC.

The gene calls are TRBV10-2 and TRBJ2-1; D call uncertain. The CDR3 runs 13 residues. In germline, CDR1 is WSHSY, CDR2 SAAADI. Trimming took off 7 bases at V and 2 bases at J, with 9 bases between the two ends. CDR3 amino acids: CASKESTYNEQFF. In DNA, the CDR3 is TGCGCCAGCAAGGAGTCAACCTACAATGAGCAGTTCTTC.

The chain joins TRBV3-1 (or the pseudogene TRBV3-2) to TRBJ2-3; 10 bases line up with TRBD2. CDR1 LGHDT and CDR2 YNNKEL come from the germline V gene (reference sequence). The CDR3 totals 16 residues. V gave up 4 bases and J gave up 8 bases; unmatched junction bases: 12. The DNA for the CDR3 is TGTGCCAGCAGCCTCTCTCGAGCGGGGGGGCCCGGTACGCAGTATTTT. It yields the protein CASSLSRAGGPGTQYF.

V and J are TRBV11-2 and TRBJ2-5; TRBD2 agrees at 9 bases. Germline V gene data show CDR1 as SGHAT and CDR2 as FQNNGV. This CDR3 is built from 17 residues. J gave up 0 bases and V 5 bases, and 10 bases lay outside the gene matches. Written as DNA, the CDR3 is TGTGCCAGCAGCCGAGTGGGTCTAGCGGGAAACCAAGAGACCCAGTACTTC. Its translation is CASSRVGLAGNQETQYF.

The chain has TRBV7-2 and TRBJ1-3; D call uncertain. Trimming stripped 4 bases from V and 7 bases from J, with 17 bases between. CDR1 SGHTA and CDR2 FQGNSA come from the germline V gene. The CDR3 has 15 residues. The CDR3 sequence is CASSSLPLGHNTIYF. The CDR3 coding sequence is TGTGCCAGCAGCTCATTACCCTTGGGCCATAACACCATATATTTT. The whole variable domain, filled in from reference TRBV7-2 and TRBJ1-3, reads GAGVSQSPSNKVTEKGKDVELRCDPISGHTALYWYRQSLGQGLEFLIYFQGNSAPDKSGLPSDRFSAERTGGSVSTLTIQRTQQEDSAVYLCASSSLPLGHNTIYFGEGSWLTVV.